Shown below are 9 T cell receptor beta chains from a single sample sequenced in a study of stem cell transplantation in POMP-related autoinflammatory disease. TCRdb keeps only in-frame clones here, not all; method: immunoSEQ multiplex PCR. The table lists thousands of clones, around 90% of them singletons. Sequenced material: CD8+ T cells from PBMCs, taken after stem cell transplantation. These receptors were obtained from a human patient with POMP-related autoinflammation and immune dysregulation (PRAID). Some T cells may have originated in the graft donor.

The genes are TRBV19 and TRBJ2-2; no clear D. The ends were cut back, 7 bases at V and 1 base at J, with 16 bases in the middle. The CDR3 has 16 amino acids. Germline lookup yields CDR1 LNHDA and CDR2 SQIVND (reference sequence). This CDR3 reads CASTSFAFENTGELFF. DNA of the CDR3: TGTGCCAGTACCTCCTTTGCTTTCGAGAACACCGGGGAGCTGTTTTTT.

The sample holds a few counts of this clone. The rearrangement uses TRBV9 and TRBJ1-1, with D maybe TRBD1 (5 bases). Trimming stripped 3 bases from V and 1 base from J, with 7 bases between. This CDR3 has 13 amino acids. CDR1 is SGDLS and CDR2 is YYNGEE in the germline V gene. CDR3 in amino acids: CASSETANTEAFF. CDR3 coding DNA: TGTGCCAGCAGCGAGACAGCGAACACTGAAGCTTTCTTT.

The chain is built from TRBV6-1 and TRBJ2-5; 7 bases fit TRBD1. This CDR3 is 15 amino acids long. The germline CDR1 and CDR2 sequences are MNHNS and SASEGT. Germline trimming cut 2 bases from V and 4 bases from J; bases unmatched to any gene: 7. The CDR3 sequence is CASSEPINRGETQYF. Here the CDR3 DNA reads TGTGCCAGCAGTGAACCGATCAACAGGGGAGAGACCCAGTACTTC.

A remark on this clone: Within the sample, other DNA sequences also encode this same CDR3. The chain couples TRBV2 to TRBJ2-7; unclear D gene. This CDR3 spans 10 amino acids. The V end lost 5 bases, the J end lost 1 base, and 0 bases lay between the germline ends. Germline CDR1 SNHLY, CDR2 FYNNEI. The CDR3 DNA sequence: TGTGCCAGCAGTTCCTACGAGCAGTACTTC. Its translation: CASSSYEQYF.

The chain joins TRBV5-1 to TRBJ2-5, with a tentative D call TRBD2 (7 bases). The CDR3 runs to 14 residues. Germline CDR1 reads SGHRS; CDR2 reads YFSETQ. V was shortened by 2 bases and J by 1 base, with 9 bases between the two germline ends. DNA of the CDR3: TGCGCCAGCAGCTTTGGGGGGGCCCAAGAGACCCAGTACTTC. This translates into CASSFGGAQETQYF.

This clone showed up just a few times. This chain connects TRBV7-3 to TRBJ2-3; 8 bases match TRBD2. Germline CDR1 is SGHTA and CDR2 is FQGTGA. Losses at the gene ends were 7 bases for V and 3 bases for J; bases not matched to a gene: 6. This CDR3 has 14 residues. The CDR3 sequence is CASTLAGNTDTQYF. As DNA, the CDR3 is TGTGCCAGCACTTTAGCGGGAAATACAGATACGCAGTATTTT. The entire variable domain, with the rest obtained from reference TRBV7-3 and TRBJ2-3, is as follows: GAGVSQTPSNKVTEKGKYVELRCDPISGHTALYWYRQSLGQGPEFLIYFQGTGAADDSGLPNDRFFAVRPEGSVSTLKIQRTERGDSAVYLCASTLAGNTDTQYFGPGTRLTVL.

The chain joins TRBV3-1 (or the pseudogene TRBV3-2) to TRBJ2-4, with D unclear. CDR1 and CDR2 from the germline V gene are LGHDT and YNNKEL (reference sequence). The V end was cut by 1 base, the J end by 0 bases, with 13 bases between. The CDR3 consists of 17 residues. The CDR3 sequence is CASSQGLIEVAKNIQYF. In DNA, the CDR3 is TGTGCCAGCAGCCAAGGTCTTATAGAGGTAGCCAAAAACATTCAGTACTTC.

The rearrangement uses TRBV18 and TRBJ2-2, with TRBD1 matching 9 bases. This CDR3 has 16 residues. V dropped 3 bases and J dropped 4; count of bases not matched to a gene: 6. Germline CDR1 and CDR2: KGHSH and LQKENI. CDR3 DNA sequence: TGTGCCAGCTCACCTTGGACAGGGGAGACCACCGGGGAGCTGTTTTTT. This codes for CASSPWTGETTGELFF.

The chain couples TRBV27 to TRBJ2-7; D is unresolved. Germline assignment: CDR1 MNHEY and CDR2 SMNVEV (reference sequence). The CDR3 contains 16 residues. Trimming removed 3 bases from V and 4 bases from J, with 19 bases in between. The CDR3: CASSLNTLKSSYEQYF. In DNA, the CDR3 is TGTGCCAGCAGTTTGAATACCCTTAAAAGCTCTTACGAGCAGTACTTC.